The source of this T cell receptor beta chain is a study of blood T cell repertoires in COVID-19. For the study at large: The study drew acute and convalescent COVID-19 samples from the United States, Italy and Spain. The analysed material was cDNA or gDNA that came from T cells, B-cell-depleted T cells, or PBMCs.

Participants had their cohort set by participant-reported clinical history. Donors in Cohort 3 counted as recovered after two negative PCRs, clearance, or symptom resolution. Measured with immunoSEQ multiplex PCR; TCRdb has only the in-frame clones, and not every one. The table includes some 140,000 clones, roughly four fifths detected once. The CDR3 sequence is 16 residues long. V was clipped by 8 bases and J by 6 bases; unmatched bases: 14. In germline, CDR1 is LNHDA, CDR2 SQIVND (reference sequence). The rearrangement joins TRBV19 to TRBJ2-7; 12 positions agree with TRBD2. Sequences were obtained from PBMCs or T cells enriched from blood (not recorded which). The TCR was taken from a man aged 50 to 60 who had recovered from COVID-19. Here the CDR3 reads CASQHRTSGVSGEQYF. Written as DNA, the CDR3 is TGTGCCAGTCAACACCGGACTAGCGGGGTGTCTGGCGAGCAGTACTTC.